This TCR beta chain was observed in a study of blood T cell repertoires in COVID-19. Study in general: Whether acute or convalescent, the COVID-19 samples came from the United States, Italy and Spain. Sample material is recorded as cDNA or gDNA derived from T cells, B-cell-depleted T cells, or PBMCs.

Per the authors' pipeline: By means of reference gene primer amplification, nucleated cell counts were estimated. This table comes from immunoSEQ multiplex PCR, and its TCRdb copy is limited to in-frame clones, with some not included. The V and J calls and clone size come from that table; D and trimming were worked out from the DNA. The sample consists of some 250,000 clones, approximately 83% of them appearing once. The sequence came from a man aged 30 to 45 who had recovered from COVID-19. Sequenced: peripheral blood.

The CDR3 sequence: CASSLGTSGGTQGTGELFF. The CDR3 nucleotides are TGTGCCAGCAGCCTTGGGACTAGCGGGGGGACCCAGGGCACCGGGGAGCTGTTTTTT. The chain uses TRBV3-1 (or the pseudogene TRBV3-2) and TRBJ2-2; TRBD2 matches 15 bases. The V gene's germline CDR1 is LGHDT and CDR2 YNNKEL (reference sequence). The CDR3 sequence is 19 residues long. The ends lost 4 bases at V and 4 bases at J; junction bases unmatched: 10.